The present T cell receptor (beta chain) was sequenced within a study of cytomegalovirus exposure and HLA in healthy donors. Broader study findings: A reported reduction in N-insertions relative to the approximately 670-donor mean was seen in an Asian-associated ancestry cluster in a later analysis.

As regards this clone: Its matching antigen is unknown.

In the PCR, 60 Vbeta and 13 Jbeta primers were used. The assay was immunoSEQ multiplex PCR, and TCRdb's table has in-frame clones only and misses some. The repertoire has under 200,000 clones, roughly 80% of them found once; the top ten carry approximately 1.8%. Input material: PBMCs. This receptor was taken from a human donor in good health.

The CDR3 reads CASSTPGQGREKLFF. The CDR3 region has the DNA TGTGCCAGCAGCACACCGGGACAGGGAAGGGAAAAACTGTTTTTT. V usage is TRBV7-2 and J usage is TRBJ1-4, with 9 bases matching TRBD1. The germline CDR1 and CDR2 sequences are SGHTA and FQGNSA. The CDR3 runs to 15 residues. After removal of 5 bases from V and 8 bases from J, the junction contained 9 bases not matched to a gene. Filled out from reference TRBV7-2 and TRBJ1-4, the complete variable domain reads GAGVSQSPSNKVTEKGKDVELRCDPISGHTALYWYRQSLGQGLEFLIYFQGNSAPDKSGLPSDRFSAERTGGSVSTLTIQRTQQEDSAVYLCASSTPGQGREKLFFGSGTQLSVL.